These 7 T cell receptor beta chains were all obtained from the same sample, sequenced in a study of blood T cell repertoires in COVID-19. Produced via immunoSEQ multiplex PCR; TCRdb's table is partial and in-frame only. This sample carries more than 300,000 clones, about 87% of them seen once, and the ten largest clones take 6% to 7%. Sequencing input: peripheral blood. The receptors derive from a woman aged 45-65 years with COVID-19, enrolled during active disease.

The rearrangement joins TRBV18 to TRBJ2-5, with D possibly matching TRBD1 (6 bases). The ends were cut back, 2 bases at V and 4 bases at J, with 17 bases in the middle. Germline V gene lookup returns CDR1 KGHSH and CDR2 LQKENI. This CDR3 spans 16 amino acids. The CDR3 region has the DNA TGTGCCAGCTCACCATCCCTTTTGGGGGCTGGAGAGACCCAGTACTTC. As protein: CASSPSLLGAGETQYF.

The J gene is TRBJ2-3, the V gene TRBV18; the match to TRBD1 covers 7 bases. Trimming took 3 bases from V and 1 from J; bases not matched to a gene: 10. Germline V gives CDR1 KGHSH, CDR2 LQKENI. CDR3 length: 17 residues. DNA for the CDR3: TGTGCCAGCTCACCTCAATTGACAGGGTTCGGCACAGATACGCAGTATTTT. This translates into CASSPQLTGFGTDTQYF.

This clone was recorded once. V and J are TRBV11-2 and TRBJ2-3; TRBD2 might be the D (6 bases). Trimming stripped 6 bases from V and 1 base from J, with 11 bases between. The CDR3 has 14 amino acids. CDR1 SGHAT and CDR2 FQNNGV come from the germline V gene. CDR3 protein: CASRVTGGTDTQYF. The CDR3 nucleotides read TGTGCCAGCAGAGTGACGGGGGGCACAGATACGCAGTATTTT.

This sequence joins TRBV11-3 and TRBJ2-1, with TRBD2 matching over 8 bases. V gave up 3 bases and J gave up 15 bases; unmatched junction bases: 4. Germline V gives CDR1 SGHNT, CDR2 YENEEA. CDR3 size: 11 residues. CDR3 bases: TGTGCCAGCAGCTTTGCGCGGGAGGTGTTCTTC. It yields the protein CASSFAREVFF.

The chain recombines TRBV12-3 or TRBV12-4 with TRBJ2-1; 10 bases align to TRBD2. This CDR3 comprises 13 residues. J was trimmed by 11 bases and V by 3 bases; bases with no gene match: 4. This CDR3 is CASSFGTSGKQFF. For the CDR3, the DNA is TGTGCCAGCAGTTTTGGTACTAGCGGGAAGCAGTTCTTC.

J is TRBJ1-1 and V is TRBV11-2; the D gene is possibly TRBD1 (5 bases). Trimming removed 0 bases from V and 1 base from J, with 12 bases in between. Germline loops: CDR1 SGHAT, CDR2 FQNNGV. The CDR3 has 16 residues. CDR3 residues: CASSLEWRGENTEAFF. Here the CDR3 DNA reads TGTGCCAGCAGCTTAGAATGGAGGGGCGAGAACACTGAAGCTTTCTTT.

The chain carries TRBV2 and TRBJ1-1, with a possible D match to TRBD1 (6 bases). The CDR3 runs to 14 residues. Looked up from germline, CDR1 is SNHLY and CDR2 is FYNNEI. The V end was cut by 7 bases, the J end by 0 bases, with 12 bases between. The CDR3 DNA sequence: TGTGCCAGCAAAGAGGGGGTCCTGAACACTGAAGCTTTCTTT. Encoded protein: CASKEGVLNTEAFF.